This paragraph covers one TCR beta chain sequence. This sample was taken from a study of T cells expressing NK-cell markers. The CDR3 sequence is 17 residues long. Germline V gene lookup returns CDR1 GTSNPN and CDR2 SVGIG (reference sequence). One entry per CDR3 protein, without DNA, is what TCRdb gives after re-calling the 5' RACE reads. Listed are some 410,000 distinct CDR3 sequences; 6% to 9.5% falls within the top ten. Sample: blood T cells: a sorted CD56 or NKG2C T cell subset, CD4+ or CD8+ T cells, or bulk PBMC T cells (not recorded which). This chain joins TRBV30 and TRBJ2-7; TCRdb lists TRBD2, though no DNA is available to test this call. This TCR came from a woman aged 18 to 75 in good health. The CDR3 reads CAWSVTAHKRVTYEQYF.